This entry concerns a single T cell receptor (beta chain). The junction departs from germline at one end; a sequencing error may be responsible. CDR3 length: 14 residues. CDR1 is SSHAT, CDR2 FNYEAQ, per germline (reference sequence). The sample originates from a study of blood T cell repertoires in COVID-19. The table came from immunoSEQ multiplex PCR; TCRdb's copy has only in-frame clones and leaves some out. The sample contains 250,000 to 300,000 clones, around nine tenths of which appear only once. The chain carries TRBV7-7 and TRBJ2-3, with 8 bases that match TRBD1. The sequence derives from a woman aged 25-40 years with COVID-19, enrolled during active disease. Sequenced material: peripheral blood. CDR3 region: CASSLADRGDTQYF. Here the CDR3 DNA reads TGTGCTAGCAGCTTAGCAGACAGGGGTGATACGCAGTATTTT.